The subject of this entry is one TCR beta chain. Antigen specificity is unknown. PCR amplification relied on 60 Vbeta primers (plus 13 Jbeta primers). Using immunoSEQ multiplex PCR, the repertoire was profiled, and TCRdb retains in-frame clones only, with some absent. The table records 80,000 to 95,000 clones, about four fifths of them present only once. Germline values: CDR1 SQVTM, CDR2 ANQGSEA. Trimming removed 3 bases from V and 1 base from J; junction bases left unmatched: 6. This CDR3 region has 14 residues. The data derive from a study of cytomegalovirus exposure and HLA in healthy donors. Study-wide points: The number of N-insertions in an Asian-associated ancestry cluster was reportedly below the roughly 670-donor mean in a later analysis. Because they were indistinguishable, some V segments, including TRBV6-2 and TRBV6-3, were excluded.

The sample taken for sequencing was PBMCs. The chain recombines TRBV29-1 with TRBJ2-7; 7 bases line up with TRBD2. The sequence was obtained from a woman aged 18-30 years in good health and CMV-seropositive. The CDR3 bases are TGCAGCGTTGAGGGCTTACTAGCGTCCTACGAGCAGTACTTC. Translated, it gives CSVEGLLASYEQYF.